The 22 T cell receptor beta chains below come from one sample, sequenced in a study of siplizumab effects on memory and regulatory T cells. Only in-frame clones appear in the TCRdb table, and some are missing; sequencing was by immunoSEQ multiplex PCR. The table lists under 140,000 clones, roughly 92% of them singletons. Sequencing was performed on CD4+ T cells sorted from blood. The source is a human donor in good health.

The rearrangement uses TRBV5-1 and TRBJ2-2; D unclear. Trimming left V 7 bases short and J 6 bases short, with 13 bases between. Germline CDR1 SGHRS, CDR2 YFSETQ. The CDR3 contains 13 residues. The CDR3 loop reads CASADAWAGELFF. The CDR3 DNA follows: TGCGCCAGCGCTGATGCTTGGGCCGGGGAGCTGTTTTTT.

This sequence joins TRBV18 and TRBJ1-6, with TRBD1 matching over 7 bases. The CDR3 covers 18 residues. CDR1 is KGHSH and CDR2 is LQKENI in the germline V gene. Trimming cost V 3 bases and J 10 bases; bases outside gene matches: 18. CDR3 amino acids: CASSPQGRGLGSGSPLHF. The CDR3 nucleotides read TGTGCCAGCTCACCCCAAGGTAGGGGGCTCGGTTCGGGATCACCCCTCCACTTT.

This chain links TRBV2 with TRBJ1-1; D perhaps matches TRBD1 (5 bases). Germline V gives CDR1 SNHLY, CDR2 FYNNEI. The ends were cut back, 11 bases at V and 0 bases at J, with 31 bases in the middle. The length of the CDR3 is 19 residues. The CDR3 spells CALATIGDLRRILNTEAFF. The CDR3 DNA sequence: TGTGCCCTCGCCACCATAGGGGACTTACGCAGGATCCTGAACACTGAAGCTTTCTTT.

V usage is TRBV6-5 and J usage is TRBJ1-2, with D possibly being TRBD1 (6 bases). The V and J ends lost 0 bases and 8 bases respectively, with 13 bases between them. This CDR3 has 14 amino acids. Germline loops: CDR1 MNHEY, CDR2 SVGAGI. DNA for the CDR3: TGTGCCAGCAGTTACTCGAGCAGGGGAGGCGGCTACACCTTC. Translating gives CASSYSSRGGGYTF.

A single count supports this clone. The chain employs TRBV9 and TRBJ2-3; D uncertain. Germline V lookup: CDR1 SGDLS, CDR2 YYNGEE. The CDR3 contains 14 residues. The ends were cut back, 3 bases at V and 4 bases at J, with 12 bases in the middle. The CDR3: CASSARPVSDTQYF. The CDR3 region has the DNA TGTGCCAGCAGCGCTCGACCAGTTTCAGATACGCAGTATTTT. Based on the CDR3 plus reference TRBV9 and TRBJ2-3, the full variable domain is DSGVTQTPKHLITATGQRVTLRCSPRSGDLSVYWYQQSLDQGLQFLIQYYNGEERAKGNILERFSAQQFPDLHSELNLSSLELGDSALYFCASSARPVSDTQYFGPGTRLTVL.

This clone was detected once. The V gene is TRBV21-1, the J gene TRBJ1-1; the table calls TRBD1, which could not be checked here. TRBV21-1 is recorded as a pseudogene. There are 16 residues in the CDR3. Here the CDR3 DNA reads TGTGCCAGCAGCAAATCTGGGGGACAGGGAAAGGCTGAAGCTTTCTTT. It yields the protein CASSKSGGQGKAEAFF.

The count of this clone is one. This chain connects TRBV19 to TRBJ1-5, with no clear D. Germline CDR1 reads LNHDA; CDR2 reads SQIVND (reference sequence). Trimming cost V 4 bases and J 1 base, with 11 bases left between them. The CDR3 covers 15 residues. The CDR3 coding sequence is TGTGCCAGTAGTACTACAATGGGGAGCAATCAGCCCCAGCATTTT. Its protein is CASSTTMGSNQPQHF.

V gene TRBV5-1 combines with J gene TRBJ1-1; D is possibly TRBD1 (6 bases). The CDR3 totals 16 residues. V gave up 2 bases and J gave up 1 base, with 15 bases separating them. The germline CDR1 and CDR2 sequences are SGHRS and YFSETQ. In DNA, the CDR3 is TGCGCCAGCAGCTTTGGGGACAACAACCCGAACACTGAAGCTTTCTTT. Protein: CASSFGDNNPNTEAFF. Filled out from reference TRBV5-1 and TRBJ1-1, the complete variable domain reads KAGVTQTPRYLIKTRGQQVTLSCSPISGHRSVSWYQQTPGQGLQFLFEYFSETQRNKGNFPGRFSGRQFSNSRSEMNVSTLELGDSALYLCASSFGDNNPNTEAFFGQGTRLTVV.

This clone was observed once. This rearrangement joins TRBV11-2 to TRBJ1-3; D is unresolved. Trimming pared 6 bases from V and 3 bases from J, leaving 12 bases between. The germline gives CDR1 SGHAT, CDR2 FQNNGV. The CDR3 spans 14 residues. The CDR3, as DNA: TGTGCCAGCAGGGGGAATAGCTATGGAAACACCATATATTTT. Its protein product is CASRGNSYGNTIYF.

The gene calls are TRBV5-1 and TRBJ2-3, with D possibly TRBD1 on 5 matching bases. The CDR3 runs to 13 residues. The germline CDR1 and CDR2 sequences are SGHRS and YFSETQ. The V end was cut by 4 bases, the J end by 2 bases, with 8 bases between. The CDR3 DNA follows: TGCGCCAGCAGCCAGGGTACCACAGATACGCAGTATTTT. Protein: CASSQGTTDTQYF.

V and J are TRBV7-9 and TRBJ1-4, with D possibly matching TRBD1 (5 bases). V lost 1 base and J 6 bases, leaving 9 bases between the germline ends. The CDR3 spans 14 residues. Germline lookup yields CDR1 SEHNR and CDR2 FQNEAQ (reference sequence). CDR3 in amino acids: CASSLVGADEKLFF. The CDR3 region has the DNA TGTGCCAGCAGCTTAGTAGGGGCTGATGAAAAACTGTTTTTT.

The J gene is TRBJ1-4, the V gene TRBV19; the D gene is possibly TRBD1 (6 bases). Between the trimmed V and J ends, which lost 5 bases and 6 bases, there was a span of 16 bases. The CDR3 loop spans 15 amino acids. Per germline, CDR1 LNHDA and CDR2 SQIVND (reference sequence). The CDR3 DNA reads as TGTGCCAGTAGTCCTAGACAGGCGGCATATGAAAAACTGTTTTTT. The encoded protein is CASSPRQAAYEKLFF.

The rearrangement joins TRBV27 to TRBJ2-7, with TRBD2 matching over 8 bases. The ends lost 5 bases at V and 3 bases at J; junction bases unmatched: 3. Germline V gives CDR1 MNHEY, CDR2 SMNVEV (reference sequence). There are 13 residues in the CDR3. For the CDR3, the DNA is TGTGCCAGCAGTCCCAGCGGGAGCTACGAGCAGTACTTC. It translates to CASSPSGSYEQYF.

The genes are TRBV20-1 and TRBJ1-2, with a weak D call TRBD1 (5 bases). Germline V gives CDR1 DFQATT, CDR2 SNEGSKA (reference sequence). The CDR3 is made up of 11 amino acids. Trimming removed 6 bases from V and 7 bases from J, with 12 bases in between. The CDR3 region has the DNA TGCAGTGCGCACGGGGGAACTGGCTACACCTTC. This codes for CSAHGGTGYTF.

This clone was seen a single time. The rearrangement uses TRBV11-2 and TRBJ2-2; 7 bases map to TRBD1. Germline CDR1 is SGHAT and CDR2 is FQNNGV. This CDR3 comprises 15 residues. Trimming took 5 bases from V and 5 from J; bases not matched to a gene: 8. CDR3 in DNA: TGTGCCAGCAGCCCAGACAGGGTCCCAACCGGGGAGCTGTTTTTT. Translated: CASSPDRVPTGELFF.

The V call is TRBV19, the J call TRBJ2-2, with a weak D call TRBD2 (5 bases). V lost 3 bases and J 5 bases, leaving 16 bases between the germline ends. In germline, CDR1 is LNHDA, CDR2 SQIVND (reference sequence). The CDR3 consists of 16 residues. The CDR3 sequence is CASSILGGGRTGELFF. The CDR3 coding sequence is TGTGCCAGTAGTATCTTAGGAGGCGGCCGGACCGGGGAGCTGTTTTTT.

This clone was counted once. The gene calls are TRBV19 and TRBJ2-5; TRBD2 aligns across 10 bases. Germline lookup yields CDR1 LNHDA and CDR2 SQIVND (reference sequence). The CDR3 has 17 residues. The V and J ends lost 6 bases and 4 bases, in that order; junction bases with no gene match: 14. The CDR3: CASRRTGAGGLGETQYF. The CDR3 bases are TGTGCCAGTAGAAGAACGGGAGCGGGGGGGCTTGGAGAGACCCAGTACTTC. The entire variable domain, with the rest obtained from reference TRBV19 and TRBJ2-5, is as follows: DGGITQSPKYLFRKEGQNVTLSCEQNLNHDAMYWYRQDPGQGLRLIYYSQIVNDFQKGDIAEGYSVSREKKESFPLTVTSAQKNPTAFYLCASRRTGAGGLGETQYFGPGTRLLVL.

The chain couples TRBV2 to TRBJ2-5; 9 bases are a match to TRBD1. Germline assignment: CDR1 SNHLY and CDR2 FYNNEI. The CDR3 is 14 residues long. V trimming: 8 bases; J trimming: 2 bases; junction bases outside the gene matches: 6. The CDR3 sequence is CASLTGTGQETQYF. The CDR3 coding sequence is TGTGCCAGCCTTACCGGGACAGGGCAAGAGACCCAGTACTTC.

The chain carries TRBV5-1 and TRBJ2-7; 7 bases are shared with TRBD1. Trimming removed 2 bases from V and 7 bases from J; junction bases left unmatched: 9. The CDR3 is made up of 14 amino acids. Germline values: CDR1 SGHRS, CDR2 YFSETQ. The CDR3 reads CASSFETGMGEQYF. As DNA, the CDR3 is TGCGCCAGCAGCTTCGAGACAGGGATGGGAGAGCAGTACTTC.

For the CDR3, the DNA is TGTGCCAGCAGCTTGGGGACAGGGTTGCATCAGCCCCAGCATTTT. Its protein product is CASSLGTGLHQPQHF. The chain combines TRBV5-6 with TRBJ1-5; 8 bases match TRBD1. The CDR3 has 15 residues. Germline loops: CDR1 SGHDT, CDR2 YYEEEE. Losses at the gene ends were 0 bases for V and 5 bases for J; bases not matched to a gene: 4.

This clone was recorded once. The chain links TRBV6-1 to TRBJ1-2; D call uncertain. Germline V gene lookup returns CDR1 MNHNS and CDR2 SASEGT. The germline V and J ends were trimmed by 7 bases and 0 bases, with 9 bases remaining between them. The CDR3 covers 13 residues. DNA for the CDR3: TGTGCCAGCATTTTCAAAGCTAACTATGGCTACACCTTC. As protein: CASIFKANYGYTF.

This clone was recorded a few times. V is TRBV15 and J is TRBJ1-2; D uncertain. Germline loops: CDR1 LNHNV, CDR2 YYDKDF (reference sequence). V dropped 3 bases and J dropped 3 bases, with 8 bases sitting between them. This CDR3 region has 13 residues. CDR3 nucleotide sequence: TGTGCCACCAGCAGGGACGGGTACTATGGCTACACCTTC. Encoded protein: CATSRDGYYGYTF.